This is a list of T cell receptor beta chains from one sample in a study of T cell responses to AZD1222 COVID-19 vaccine. Only in-frame clones appear in the TCRdb table, and some are missing; sequencing was by immunoSEQ multiplex PCR. The sample carries tens of thousands of clones, approximately 85% recorded once. The material was peripheral blood, obtained 28 days after the second AZD1222 dose. The receptors shown here come from an adult who received the AZD1222 COVID-19 vaccine. Each CDR3 is given without its conserved first and last residue.

TRBV18 ASSPETGGEQY
TRBV19 ASTPTGYGYT
TRBV5-1 ASSLVRQGGEKLF
TRBV28 ASSFSDRYPNQPQH
TRBV7-9 ASSSTRQGGNYGYT
TRBV6-1 ASSERRFSGANVLT
TRBV9 ASSLSGGSYEQY
TRBV11-2 ASSFASGNEQF
TRBV2 ASSDRFGYEQY
TRBV5-6 ASSPVSGHSGYT
TRBV9 ASSAYRGTDTQY
TRBV2 ASRLRQGATEAF
TRBV28 ASSLDRRYGYT
TRBV4-1 ASSQYSSGTSFNEQF
TRBV6-1 ASSDARETPLH
TRBV6-5 ASSYGQVHSYEQY
TRBV5-4 ASRTEYQETQY
TRBV10-3 ATGDAGPYEQY
TRBV9 ASSVLQGSGNTIY
TRBV2 ASSDRNMNTEAF
TRBV3-1/TRBV3-2 ASSQLAGSEAF
TRBV9 ASSVVAGKLGTEAF
TRBV6-5 ASSYGGTEAF
TRBV11-2 ASSFSGGDQETQY
TRBV7-9 ASSLALLAGDKETQY
TRBV15 ATSRELPGNYGYT
TRBV7-2 ASSLTGTGYNSPLH
TRBV19 ASRTGHGNEQF
TRBV7-2 ASSLGGPSSYEQY
TRBV7-9 ASGLSGTGHYGYT
TRBV4-2 ASSHLDRNTIY
TRBV28 ASSLLGSRRSNQPQH
TRBV5-1 ASSRGSGDYEQY
TRBV6-5 ASRGVQTVYEQY
TRBV5-4 ASSGTGAEKLF
TRBV27 ASRRDTDEKLF